The T cell receptor (beta chain) described here comes from a study of human T cells and chemical hapten exposure. This clonotype came up a few times. Per germline, CDR1 LGHNA and CDR2 YSLEER. V dropped 0 bases and J dropped 4 bases, with 12 bases sitting between them. This CDR3 region has 16 residues. Time point indicated: patch test 3, about 24 weeks after DPC sensitization. Treatment reported: therapeutic diphenylcyclopropenone sensitization with weekly scalp DPC. TCRdb analysed the RACE reads with MiXCR anew, one entry per CDR3 protein. The sample consists of roughly 200,000 distinct CDR3 sequences, roughly a quarter of them appearing once.

This TCR derives from a woman aged 40 to 49 with alopecia areata. Some clones in this sample may be carry-over from other donors' samples. The starting material was whole blood, obtained in connection with sensitization to the hapten diphenylcyclopropenone (DPC). This sequence joins TRBV4-3 and TRBJ2-2; D not certain. The CDR3 sequence is CASSQESGIGTGELFF. DNA for the CDR3: TGCGCCAGCAGCCAAGAGTCGGGCATAGGCACCGGGGAGCTGTTTTTT.